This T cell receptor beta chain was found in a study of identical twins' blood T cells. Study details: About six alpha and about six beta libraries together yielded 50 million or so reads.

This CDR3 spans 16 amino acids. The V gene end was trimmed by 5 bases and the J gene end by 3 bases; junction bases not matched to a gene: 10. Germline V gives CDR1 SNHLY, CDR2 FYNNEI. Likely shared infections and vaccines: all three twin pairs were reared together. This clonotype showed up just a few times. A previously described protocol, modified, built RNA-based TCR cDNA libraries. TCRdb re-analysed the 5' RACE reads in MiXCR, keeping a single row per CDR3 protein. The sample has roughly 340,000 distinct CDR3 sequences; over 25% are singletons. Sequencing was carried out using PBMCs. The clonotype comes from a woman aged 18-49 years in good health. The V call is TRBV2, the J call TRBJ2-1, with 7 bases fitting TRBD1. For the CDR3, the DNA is TGTGCCAGCAGTTTTCTCGGCTCAGGGGGCTACAATGAGCAGTTCTTC. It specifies CASSFLGSGGYNEQFF.